Listed below are T cell receptor beta chains from one sample, sequenced in a study of blood T cell repertoires in COVID-19. Data came from immunoSEQ multiplex PCR; TCRdb stores just in-frame clones and leaves some out. The sample carries 330,000 or so clones, around 90% recorded once. Sequenced material: PBMCs or T cells enriched from blood (not recorded which). The receptors derive from a man aged 25-45 years who had recovered from COVID-19. The CDR3 runs from the conserved cysteine through the conserved F or W. D genes are given only for firm matches. Clone size is not always given. Where it is, it says once, few, many or a class for expanded clones.

j_call: TRBJ1-2
clone_size: .
v_call: TRBV3-1/TRBV3-2
d_call: .
cdr3_aa: CASSPPSFYGYTF
cdr3_nt: TGTGCCAGCAGCCCCCCCAGTTTCTATGGCTACACCTTC

j_call: TRBJ2-5
clone_size: .
v_call: TRBV19
d_call: .
cdr3_aa: CASSPQVAGEETQYF
cdr3_nt: TGTGCCAGTAGTCCCCAGGTGGCAGGCGAAGAGACCCAGTACTTC

j_call: TRBJ1-2
clone_size: once
v_call: TRBV5-1
d_call: TRBD1
cdr3_aa: CASSSGTGSSYGYTF
cdr3_nt: TGCGCCAGCAGTTCCGGGACAGGGAGCTCCTATGGCTACACCTTC

j_call: TRBJ1-6
clone_size: .
v_call: TRBV30
d_call: TRBD1
cdr3_aa: CAWNWNRDRNSPLHF
cdr3_nt: TGTGCCTGGAATTGGAACCGGGACAGGAATTCACCCCTCCACTTT

j_call: TRBJ1-6
clone_size: .
v_call: TRBV30
d_call: TRBD1
cdr3_aa: CAWAGQGKYSPLHF
cdr3_nt: TGTGCCTGGGCGGGACAGGGGAAATATTCACCCCTCCACTTT

j_call: TRBJ2-7
clone_size: .
v_call: TRBV5-4
d_call: .
cdr3_aa: CAAGSPSSYEQYF
cdr3_nt: TGTGCCGCCGGGAGCCCGAGCTCCTACGAGCAGTACTTC

j_call: TRBJ1-1
clone_size: .
v_call: TRBV9
d_call: .
cdr3_aa: CASSAAPDSSAFF
cdr3_nt: TGTGCCAGCAGCGCGGCTCCTGACAGTTCAGCTTTCTTT

j_call: TRBJ2-7
clone_size: .
v_call: TRBV11-2
d_call: TRBD2
cdr3_aa: CASSSTLEGGGEQYF
cdr3_nt: TGTGCCAGCAGCTCCACCCTCGAGGGCGGGGGTGAGCAGTACTTC

j_call: TRBJ1-2
clone_size: .
v_call: TRBV11-2
d_call: .
cdr3_aa: CASSSTSWDILGGYTF
cdr3_nt: TGTGCCAGCAGCTCGACCTCCTGGGACATCCTGGGAGGCTACACCTTC

j_call: TRBJ2-5
clone_size: .
v_call: TRBV24-1
d_call: TRBD2
cdr3_aa: CATSETLAGQETQYF
cdr3_nt: TGTGCCACCAGTGAAACACTAGCGGGGCAAGAGACCCAGTACTTC

j_call: TRBJ2-1
clone_size: .
v_call: TRBV2
d_call: TRBD1
cdr3_aa: CASSLTGSKSAGEQFF
cdr3_nt: TGTGCCAGCAGTCTGACAGGGAGTAAATCGGCGGGTGAGCAGTTCTTC

j_call: TRBJ1-2
clone_size: .
v_call: TRBV5-4
d_call: TRBD1
cdr3_aa: CASSFAGGNGYTF
cdr3_nt: TGTGCCAGCAGCTTCGCAGGGGGCAATGGCTACACCTTC

j_call: TRBJ2-7
clone_size: .
v_call: TRBV10-1
d_call: .
cdr3_aa: CASSESGLAVYEQYF
cdr3_nt: TGCGCCAGCAGTGAGTCGGGCCTAGCTGTCTACGAGCAGTACTTC

j_call: TRBJ1-4
clone_size: .
v_call: TRBV2
d_call: TRBD1
cdr3_aa: CASRALTGGYEKLFF
cdr3_nt: TGTGCCAGCAGGGCCCTGACAGGGGGGTACGAAAAACTGTTTTTT

j_call: TRBJ1-1
clone_size: .
v_call: TRBV5-1
d_call: .
cdr3_aa: CASSLDVGGGNTEAFF
cdr3_nt: TGCGCCAGCAGCTTGGATGTTGGGGGAGGGAACACTGAAGCTTTCTTT

j_call: TRBJ2-7
clone_size: .
v_call: TRBV3-1/TRBV3-2
d_call: TRBD1
cdr3_aa: CASSQGTGSSYEQYF
cdr3_nt: TGTGCCAGCAGCCAAGGGACAGGCAGCTCCTACGAGCAGTACTTC

j_call: TRBJ1-3
clone_size: .
v_call: TRBV28
d_call: .
cdr3_aa: CASSWGVGSGNTIYF
cdr3_nt: TGTGCCAGCAGTTGGGGGGTTGGCTCTGGAAACACCATATATTTT

j_call: TRBJ1-5
clone_size: .
v_call: TRBV19
d_call: .
cdr3_aa: CASSIGDYNQPQHF
cdr3_nt: TGTGCCAGTAGTATTGGGGACTACAATCAGCCCCAGCATTTT

j_call: TRBJ1-4
clone_size: .
v_call: TRBV7-8
d_call: .
cdr3_aa: CASSSFSVKGEKLFF
cdr3_nt: TGTGCCAGCAGCTCGTTTAGCGTGAAGGGAGAAAAACTGTTTTTT

j_call: TRBJ1-2
clone_size: .
v_call: TRBV9
d_call: .
cdr3_aa: CASSVEGLGALLGSGYTF
cdr3_nt: TGTGCCAGCAGCGTAGAGGGGCTGGGGGCCCTTCTAGGGAGTGGCTACACCTTC

j_call: TRBJ1-4
clone_size: .
v_call: TRBV27
d_call: .
cdr3_aa: CASSLLGHEKLFF
cdr3_nt: TGTGCCAGCAGTTTATTGGGGCATGAAAAACTGTTTTTT

j_call: TRBJ2-1
clone_size: .
v_call: TRBV28
d_call: TRBD2
cdr3_aa: CASSYPGGANEQFF
cdr3_nt: TGTGCCAGCAGTTATCCGGGGGGGGCCAATGAGCAGTTCTTC

j_call: TRBJ1-3
clone_size: few
v_call: TRBV10-2
d_call: TRBD1
cdr3_aa: CASSQTGLGNTIYF
cdr3_nt: TGCGCCAGCAGCCAGACAGGGCTTGGAAACACCATATATTTT

j_call: TRBJ1-2
clone_size: once
v_call: TRBV11-2
d_call: .
cdr3_aa: CASSSLRDYGYTF
cdr3_nt: TGTGCCAGCAGCTCCCTGCGGGACTATGGCTACACCTTC

j_call: TRBJ2-5
clone_size: .
v_call: TRBV9
d_call: TRBD2
cdr3_aa: CASSLTPTSGTSGQETQYF
cdr3_nt: TGTGCCAGCAGCCTAACCCCGACATCGGGGACTAGCGGACAAGAGACCCAGTACTTC

j_call: TRBJ2-5
clone_size: few
v_call: TRBV5-4
d_call: TRBD1
cdr3_aa: CASSLGQGVRQETQYF
cdr3_nt: TGTGCCAGCAGCTTGGGACAGGGAGTGAGACAAGAGACCCAGTACTTC

j_call: TRBJ2-1
clone_size: .
v_call: TRBV7-6
d_call: TRBD2
cdr3_aa: CASSTIAGNEQFF
cdr3_nt: TGTGCCAGCAGCACCATAGCGGGTAATGAGCAGTTCTTC